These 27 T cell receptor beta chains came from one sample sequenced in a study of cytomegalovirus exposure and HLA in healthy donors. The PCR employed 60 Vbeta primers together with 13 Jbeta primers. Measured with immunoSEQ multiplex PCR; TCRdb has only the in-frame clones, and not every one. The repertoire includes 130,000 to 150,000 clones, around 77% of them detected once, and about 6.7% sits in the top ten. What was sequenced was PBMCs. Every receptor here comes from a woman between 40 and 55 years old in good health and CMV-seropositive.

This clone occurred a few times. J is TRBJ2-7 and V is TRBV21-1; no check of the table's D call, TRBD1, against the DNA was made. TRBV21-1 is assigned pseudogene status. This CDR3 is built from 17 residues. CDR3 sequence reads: CASSAYRGPNLPYEQYF. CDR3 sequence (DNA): TGTGCCAGCAGCGCGTACAGGGGCCCTAACCTTCCCTACGAGCAGTACTTC.

The CDR3 bases are TGTGCCAGCAGCCGGAGCGGGGCGAGATACAATGAGCAGTTCTTC. It is translated as CASSRSGARYNEQFF. The rearrangement uses TRBV14 and TRBJ2-1, with 7 bases identical to TRBD2. CDR1 SGHDN and CDR2 FVKESK come from the germline V gene. The CDR3 loop spans 15 amino acids. Trimming took 4 bases from V and 4 from J; bases not matched to a gene: 7.

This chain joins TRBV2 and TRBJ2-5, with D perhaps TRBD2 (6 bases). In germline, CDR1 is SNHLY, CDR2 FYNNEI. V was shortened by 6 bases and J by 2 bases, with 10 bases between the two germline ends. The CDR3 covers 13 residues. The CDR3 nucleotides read TGTGCCAGCAGGCCGGGACTGCAAGAGACCCAGTACTTC. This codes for CASRPGLQETQYF.

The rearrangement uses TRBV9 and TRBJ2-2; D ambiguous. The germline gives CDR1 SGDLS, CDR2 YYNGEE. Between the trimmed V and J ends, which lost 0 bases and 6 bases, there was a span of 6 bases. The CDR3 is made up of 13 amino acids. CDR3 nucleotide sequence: TGTGCCAGCAGCGTAGACGGTTCCGGGGAGCTGTTTTTT. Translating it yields CASSVDGSGELFF.

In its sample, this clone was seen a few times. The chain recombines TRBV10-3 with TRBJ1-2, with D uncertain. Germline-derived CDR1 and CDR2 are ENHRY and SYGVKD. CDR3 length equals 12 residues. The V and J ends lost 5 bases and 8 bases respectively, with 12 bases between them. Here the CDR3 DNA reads TGTGCCATCAGTTTTTCCCCAGGCGGCTACACCTTC. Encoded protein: CAISFSPGGYTF.

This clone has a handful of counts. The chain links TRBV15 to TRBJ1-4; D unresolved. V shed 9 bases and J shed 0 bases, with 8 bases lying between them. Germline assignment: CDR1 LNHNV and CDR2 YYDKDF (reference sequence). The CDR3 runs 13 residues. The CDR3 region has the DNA TGTGCCACGTGGAGATCAACTAATGAAAAACTGTTTTTT. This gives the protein CATWRSTNEKLFF.

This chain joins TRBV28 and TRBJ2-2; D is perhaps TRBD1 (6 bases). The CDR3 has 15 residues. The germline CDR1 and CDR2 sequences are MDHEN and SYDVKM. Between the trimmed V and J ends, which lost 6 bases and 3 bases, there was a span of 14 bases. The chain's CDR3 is CASSVPGQYTGELFF. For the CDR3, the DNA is TGTGCCAGCAGCGTACCGGGACAATACACCGGGGAGCTGTTTTTT.

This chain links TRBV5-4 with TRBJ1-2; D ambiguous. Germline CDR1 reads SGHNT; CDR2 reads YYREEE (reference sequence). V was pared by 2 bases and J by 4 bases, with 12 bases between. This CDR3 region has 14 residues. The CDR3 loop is CASSFFRLGYGYTF. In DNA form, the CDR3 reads TGTGCCAGCAGCTTTTTCAGGTTAGGCTATGGCTACACCTTC.

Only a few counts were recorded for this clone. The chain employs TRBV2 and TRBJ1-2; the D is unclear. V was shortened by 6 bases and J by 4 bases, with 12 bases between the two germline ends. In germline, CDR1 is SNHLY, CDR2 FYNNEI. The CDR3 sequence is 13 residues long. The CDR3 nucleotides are TGTGCCAGCAGCGCCCAGGTGTCCTATGGCTACACCTTC. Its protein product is CASSAQVSYGYTF.

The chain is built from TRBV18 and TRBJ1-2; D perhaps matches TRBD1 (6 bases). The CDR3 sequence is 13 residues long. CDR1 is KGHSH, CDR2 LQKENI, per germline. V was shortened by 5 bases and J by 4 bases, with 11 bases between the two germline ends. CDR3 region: CASSTGQAYGYTF. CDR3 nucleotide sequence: TGTGCCAGCTCAACAGGGCAAGCCTATGGCTACACCTTC.

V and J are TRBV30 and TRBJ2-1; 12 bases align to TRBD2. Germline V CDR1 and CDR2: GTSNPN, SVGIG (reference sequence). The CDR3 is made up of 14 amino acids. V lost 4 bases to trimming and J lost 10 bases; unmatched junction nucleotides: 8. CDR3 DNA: TGTGCCTGGACCACTAGCGGGGGGCCCCGGGAGCAGTTCTTC. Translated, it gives CAWTTSGGPREQFF. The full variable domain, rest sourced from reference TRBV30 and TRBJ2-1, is SQTIHQWPATLVQPVGSPLSLECTVEGTSNPNLYWYRQAAGRGLQLLFYSVGIGQISSEVPQNLSASRPQDRQFILSSKKLLLSDSGFYLCAWTTSGGPREQFFGPGTRLTVL.

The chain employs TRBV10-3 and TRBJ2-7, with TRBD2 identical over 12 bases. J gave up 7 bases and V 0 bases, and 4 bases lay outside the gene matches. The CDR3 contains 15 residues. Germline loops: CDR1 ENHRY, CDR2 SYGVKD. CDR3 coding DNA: TGTGCCATCAGTGAGTCCCGGACTAGCGGGGCTGAGCAGTACTTC. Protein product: CAISESRTSGAEQYF.

The CDR3: CASSSGLAVKSDTQYF. The CDR3 nucleotides are TGTGCCAGCAGCAGTGGACTAGCGGTAAAATCAGATACGCAGTATTTT. The V gene is TRBV7-2, the J gene TRBJ2-3; the match to TRBD2 covers 10 bases. The CDR3 covers 16 residues. Losses at the gene ends were 5 bases for V and 4 bases for J; bases not matched to a gene: 9. Germline V gene data show CDR1 as SGHTA and CDR2 as FQGNSA.

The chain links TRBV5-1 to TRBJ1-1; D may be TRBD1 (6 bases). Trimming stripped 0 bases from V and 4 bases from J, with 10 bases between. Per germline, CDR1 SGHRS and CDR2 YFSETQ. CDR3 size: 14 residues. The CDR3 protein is CASSLGPGATEAFF. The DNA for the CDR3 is TGCGCCAGCAGCTTGGGGCCAGGGGCCACTGAAGCTTTCTTT.

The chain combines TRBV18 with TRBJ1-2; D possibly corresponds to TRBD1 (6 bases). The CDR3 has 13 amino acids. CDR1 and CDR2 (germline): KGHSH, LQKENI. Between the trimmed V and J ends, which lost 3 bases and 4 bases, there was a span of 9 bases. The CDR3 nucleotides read TGTGCCAGCTCACCGGGGGGGCCCTATGGCTACACCTTC. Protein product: CASSPGGPYGYTF.

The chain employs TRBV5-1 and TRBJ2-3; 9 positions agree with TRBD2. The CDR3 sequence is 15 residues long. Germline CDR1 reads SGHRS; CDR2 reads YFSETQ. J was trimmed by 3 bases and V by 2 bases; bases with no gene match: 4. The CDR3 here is CASSFSSGGTDTQYF. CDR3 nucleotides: TGCGCCAGCAGCTTCAGTAGCGGGGGAACAGATACGCAGTATTTT.

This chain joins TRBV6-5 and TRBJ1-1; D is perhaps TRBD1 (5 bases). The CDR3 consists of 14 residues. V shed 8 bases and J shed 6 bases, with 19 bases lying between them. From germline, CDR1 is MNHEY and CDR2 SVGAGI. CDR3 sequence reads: CASEMSRDSSEAFF. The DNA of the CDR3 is TGTGCCAGCGAGATGAGCCGGGACTCCTCTGAAGCTTTCTTT.

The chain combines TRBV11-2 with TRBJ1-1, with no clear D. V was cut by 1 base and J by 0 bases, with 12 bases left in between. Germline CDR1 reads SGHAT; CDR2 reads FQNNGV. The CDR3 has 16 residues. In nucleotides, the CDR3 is TGTGCCAGCAGCTTAGGTGGGAGCGTGATGAACACTGAAGCTTTCTTT. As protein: CASSLGGSVMNTEAFF.

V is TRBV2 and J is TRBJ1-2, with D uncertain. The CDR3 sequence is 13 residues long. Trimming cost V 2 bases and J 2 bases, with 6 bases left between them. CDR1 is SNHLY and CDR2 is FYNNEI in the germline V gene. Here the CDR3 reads CASSEQENYGYTF. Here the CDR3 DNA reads TGTGCCAGCAGTGAACAGGAAAACTATGGCTACACCTTC.

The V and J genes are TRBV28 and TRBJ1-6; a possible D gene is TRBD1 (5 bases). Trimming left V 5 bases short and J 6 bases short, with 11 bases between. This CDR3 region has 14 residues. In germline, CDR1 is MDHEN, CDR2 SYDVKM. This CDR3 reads CASSPRRGNSPLHF. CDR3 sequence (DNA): TGTGCCAGCAGTCCCCGGAGGGGTAATTCACCCCTCCACTTT.

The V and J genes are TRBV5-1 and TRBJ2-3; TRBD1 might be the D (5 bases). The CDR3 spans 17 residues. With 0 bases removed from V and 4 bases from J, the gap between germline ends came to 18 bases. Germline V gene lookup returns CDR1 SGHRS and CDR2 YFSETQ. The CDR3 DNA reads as TGCGCCAGCAGCTTGGGGGGCGGACACCCGTTCGCAGATACGCAGTATTTT. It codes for CASSLGGGHPFADTQYF.

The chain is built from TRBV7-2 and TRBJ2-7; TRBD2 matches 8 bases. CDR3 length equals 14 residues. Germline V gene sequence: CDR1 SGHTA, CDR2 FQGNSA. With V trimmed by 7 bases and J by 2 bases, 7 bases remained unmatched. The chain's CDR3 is CASMTGTRPYEQYF. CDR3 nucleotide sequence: TGTGCCAGCATGACCGGGACTAGACCCTACGAGCAGTACTTC.

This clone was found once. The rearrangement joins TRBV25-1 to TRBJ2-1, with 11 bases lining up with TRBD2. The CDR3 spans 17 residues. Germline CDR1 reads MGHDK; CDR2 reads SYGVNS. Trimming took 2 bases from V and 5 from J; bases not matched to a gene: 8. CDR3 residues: CASSELPTSGTHNEQFF. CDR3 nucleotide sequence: TGTGCCAGCAGTGAACTCCCGACTAGCGGGACCCACAATGAGCAGTTCTTC.

This CDR3 is CASSFQGAGTDTQYF. Written as DNA, the CDR3 is TGCGCCAGCAGCTTCCAGGGGGCTGGCACAGATACGCAGTATTTT. V usage is TRBV5-1 and J usage is TRBJ2-3; 8 bases line up with TRBD1. Germline-derived CDR1 and CDR2 are SGHRS and YFSETQ. V dropped 2 bases and J dropped 1; count of bases not matched to a gene: 3. This CDR3 contains 15 residues.

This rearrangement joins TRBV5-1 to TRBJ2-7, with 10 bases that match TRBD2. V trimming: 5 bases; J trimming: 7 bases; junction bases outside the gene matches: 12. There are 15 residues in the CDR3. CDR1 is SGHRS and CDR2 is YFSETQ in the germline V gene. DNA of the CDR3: TGCGCCAGCAGAATTTCTAGCGGGGGACTACTTGAGCAGTACTTC. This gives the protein CASRISSGGLLEQYF. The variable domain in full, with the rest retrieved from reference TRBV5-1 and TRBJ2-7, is KAGVTQTPRYLIKTRGQQVTLSCSPISGHRSVSWYQQTPGQGLQFLFEYFSETQRNKGNFPGRFSGRQFSNSRSEMNVSTLELGDSALYLCASRISSGGLLEQYFGPGTRLTVT.

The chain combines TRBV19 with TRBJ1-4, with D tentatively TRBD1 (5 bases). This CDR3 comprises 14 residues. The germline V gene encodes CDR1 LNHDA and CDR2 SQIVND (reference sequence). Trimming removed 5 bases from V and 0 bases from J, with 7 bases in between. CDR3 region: CASSETATNEKLFF. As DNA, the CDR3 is TGTGCCAGTAGTGAGACAGCAACTAATGAAAAACTGTTTTTT. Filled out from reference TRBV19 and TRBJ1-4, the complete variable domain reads DGGITQSPKYLFRKEGQNVTLSCEQNLNHDAMYWYRQDPGQGLRLIYYSQIVNDFQKGDIAEGYSVSREKKESFPLTVTSAQKNPTAFYLCASSETATNEKLFFGSGTQLSVL.

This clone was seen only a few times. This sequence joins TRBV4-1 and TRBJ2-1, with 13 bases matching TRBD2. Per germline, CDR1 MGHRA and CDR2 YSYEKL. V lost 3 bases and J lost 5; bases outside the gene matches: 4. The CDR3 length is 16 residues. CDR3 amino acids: CASSHTGTSGDNEQFF. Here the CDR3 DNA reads TGCGCCAGCAGCCATACCGGGACTAGCGGGGACAATGAGCAGTTCTTC.